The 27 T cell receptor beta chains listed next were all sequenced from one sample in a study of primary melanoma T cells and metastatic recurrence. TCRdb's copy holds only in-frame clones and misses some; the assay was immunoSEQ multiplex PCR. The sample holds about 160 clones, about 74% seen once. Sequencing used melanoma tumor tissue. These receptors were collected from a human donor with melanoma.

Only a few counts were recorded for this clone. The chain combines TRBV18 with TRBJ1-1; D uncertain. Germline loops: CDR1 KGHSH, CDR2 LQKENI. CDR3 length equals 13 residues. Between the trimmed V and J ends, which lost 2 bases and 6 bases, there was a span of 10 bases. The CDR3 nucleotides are TGTGCCAGCTCACCAGATTTGGGGTCTGAAGCTTTCTTT. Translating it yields CASSPDLGSEAFF.

The CDR3 region is CASSSSSGTGARGGYTF. The CDR3 coding sequence is TGTGCCAGCAGTTCCTCCTCCGGGACAGGGGCACGGGGCGGCTACACCTTC. This chain links TRBV28 with TRBJ1-2, with TRBD1 identical over 10 bases. The CDR3 runs to 17 residues. The germline V gene has CDR1 MDHEN and CDR2 SYDVKM. V dropped 4 bases and J dropped 8; count of bases not matched to a gene: 16.

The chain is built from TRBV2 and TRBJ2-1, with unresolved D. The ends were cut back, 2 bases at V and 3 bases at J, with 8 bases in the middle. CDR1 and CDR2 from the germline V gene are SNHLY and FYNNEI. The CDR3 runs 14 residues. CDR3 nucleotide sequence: TGTGCCAGCAGTGAATGGGTAGACTACAATGAGCAGTTCTTC. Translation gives CASSEWVDYNEQFF.

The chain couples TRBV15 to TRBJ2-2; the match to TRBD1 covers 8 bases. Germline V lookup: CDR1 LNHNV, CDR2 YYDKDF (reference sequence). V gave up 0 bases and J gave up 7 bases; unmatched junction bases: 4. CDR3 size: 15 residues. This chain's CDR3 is CATSRETGAGGELFF. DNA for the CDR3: TGTGCCACCAGCAGAGAGACAGGGGCGGGCGGGGAGCTGTTTTTT.

This CDR3 is CASSEGLADYNEQFF. The DNA of the CDR3 is TGTGCCAGCAGTGAAGGGCTAGCGGATTACAATGAGCAGTTCTTC. The chain combines TRBV2 with TRBJ2-1, with 7 bases lining up with TRBD2. Per the germline V gene, CDR1 is SNHLY and CDR2 is FYNNEI. The V segment lost 1 base and the J segment 4 bases; nucleotides outside the gene matches: 4. CDR3 length: 15 residues. Variable domain in full (rest from reference TRBV2 and TRBJ2-1): EPEVTQTPSHQVTQMGQEVILRCVPISNHLYFYWYRQILGQKVEFLVSFYNNEISEKSEIFDDQFSVERPDGSNFTLKIRSTKLEDSAMYFCASSEGLADYNEQFFGPGTRLTVL.

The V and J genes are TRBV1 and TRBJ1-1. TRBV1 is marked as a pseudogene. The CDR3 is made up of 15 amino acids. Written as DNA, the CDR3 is TGCGCCAGCAGCCAAGATCCCGCTCCGGACACTGAAGCTTTCTTT. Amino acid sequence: CASSQDPAPDTEAFF.

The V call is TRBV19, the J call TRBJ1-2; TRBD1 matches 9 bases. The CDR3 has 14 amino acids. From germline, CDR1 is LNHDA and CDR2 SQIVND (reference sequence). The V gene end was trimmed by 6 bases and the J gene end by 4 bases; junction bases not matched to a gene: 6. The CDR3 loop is CASRGDRDVYGYTF. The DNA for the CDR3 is TGTGCCAGTAGAGGGGACAGGGATGTCTATGGCTACACCTTC.

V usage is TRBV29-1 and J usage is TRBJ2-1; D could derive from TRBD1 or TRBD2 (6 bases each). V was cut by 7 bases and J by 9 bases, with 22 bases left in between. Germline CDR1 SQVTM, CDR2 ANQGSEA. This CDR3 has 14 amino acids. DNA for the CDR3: TGCAGCGGGGCCGTCAGGGGCGCGGGGACTGAGCAGTTCTTC. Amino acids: CSGAVRGAGTEQFF.

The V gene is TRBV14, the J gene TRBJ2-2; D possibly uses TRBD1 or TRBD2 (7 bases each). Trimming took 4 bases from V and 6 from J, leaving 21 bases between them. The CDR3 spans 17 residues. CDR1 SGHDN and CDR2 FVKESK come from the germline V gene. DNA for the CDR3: TGTGCCAGCAGCCTCGGGACAGCCCGAGGGGGGGCCGGGGAGCTGTTTTTT. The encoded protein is CASSLGTARGGAGELFF.

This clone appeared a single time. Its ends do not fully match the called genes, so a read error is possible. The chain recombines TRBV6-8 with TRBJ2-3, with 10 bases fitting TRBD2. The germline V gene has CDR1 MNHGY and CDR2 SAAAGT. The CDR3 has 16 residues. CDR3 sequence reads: CAISGGLAGGTDTQYF. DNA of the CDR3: TGTGCCATCAGTGGGGGCCTAGCGGGGGGCACAGATACGCAGTATTTT.

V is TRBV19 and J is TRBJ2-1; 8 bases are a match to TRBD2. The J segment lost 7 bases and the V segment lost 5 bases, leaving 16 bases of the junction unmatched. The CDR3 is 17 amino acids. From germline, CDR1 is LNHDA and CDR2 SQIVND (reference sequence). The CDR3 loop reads CASSLLFRGLAGNEQFF. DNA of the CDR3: TGTGCCAGTAGTTTGCTATTTCGTGGACTAGCTGGTAATGAGCAGTTCTTC.

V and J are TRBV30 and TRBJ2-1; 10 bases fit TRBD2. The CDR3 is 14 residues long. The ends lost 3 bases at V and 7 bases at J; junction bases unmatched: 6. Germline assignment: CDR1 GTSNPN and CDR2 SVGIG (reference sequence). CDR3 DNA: TGTGCCTGGAGCCTCACTAGCGGGGAGAATGAGCAGTTCTTC. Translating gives CAWSLTSGENEQFF.

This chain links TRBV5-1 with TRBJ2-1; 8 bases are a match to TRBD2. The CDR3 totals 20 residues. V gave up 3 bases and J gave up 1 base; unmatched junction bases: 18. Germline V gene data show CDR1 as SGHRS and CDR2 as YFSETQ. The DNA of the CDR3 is TGCGCCAGCAGCTGGCCCCTAAATGCGGGGGGTCTGAGATCCTACAATGAGCAGTTCTTC. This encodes CASSWPLNAGGLRSYNEQFF.

CDR3 residues: CASSLRGGMYTEAFF. CDR3 in DNA: TGTGCCAGCAGTCTCAGGGGAGGGATGTACACTGAAGCTTTCTTT. The V call is TRBV11-3, the J call TRBJ1-1, with TRBD1 as a possible D gene (6 bases). The CDR3 covers 15 residues. V lost 6 bases and J lost 3, with 17 bases in between. The V gene's germline CDR1 is SGHNT and CDR2 YENEEA. Combining the CDR3 with reference TRBV11-3 and TRBJ1-1 gives the whole variable domain EAGVVQSPRYKIIEKKQPVAFWCNPISGHNTLYWYLQNLGQGPELLIRYENEEAVDDSQLPKDRFSAERLKGVDSTLKIQPAELGDSAVYLCASSLRGGMYTEAFFGQGTRLTVV.

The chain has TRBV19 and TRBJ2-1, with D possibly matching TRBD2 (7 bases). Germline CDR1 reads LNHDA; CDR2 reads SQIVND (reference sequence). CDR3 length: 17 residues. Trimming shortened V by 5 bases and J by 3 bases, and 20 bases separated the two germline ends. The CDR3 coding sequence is TGTGCCAGTAGTGCCCTCCGGGGCGGGGGCCTCTACAATGAGCAGTTCTTC. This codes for CASSALRGGGLYNEQFF.

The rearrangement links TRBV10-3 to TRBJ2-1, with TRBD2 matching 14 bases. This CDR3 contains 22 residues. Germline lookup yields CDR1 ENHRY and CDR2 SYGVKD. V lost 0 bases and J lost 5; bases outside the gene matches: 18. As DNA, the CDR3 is TGTGCCATCAGTGAGTCGACCGGCCTAGGGATTGGACTAGCGGGAGGTAACAATGAGCAGTTCTTC. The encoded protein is CAISESTGLGIGLAGGNNEQFF.

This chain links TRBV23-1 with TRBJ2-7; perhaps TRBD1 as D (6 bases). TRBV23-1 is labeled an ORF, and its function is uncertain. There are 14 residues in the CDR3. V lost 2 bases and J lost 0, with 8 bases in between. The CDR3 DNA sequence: TGCGCCAGCAGTCAACGGACAGACTCCTACGAGCAGTACTTC. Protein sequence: CASSQRTDSYEQYF.

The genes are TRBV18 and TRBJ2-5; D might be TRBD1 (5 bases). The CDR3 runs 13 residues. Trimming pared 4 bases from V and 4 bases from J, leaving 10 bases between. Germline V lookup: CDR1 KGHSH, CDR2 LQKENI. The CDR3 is CASSLQGRETQYF. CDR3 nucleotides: TGTGCCAGCTCACTCCAGGGCCGAGAGACCCAGTACTTC.

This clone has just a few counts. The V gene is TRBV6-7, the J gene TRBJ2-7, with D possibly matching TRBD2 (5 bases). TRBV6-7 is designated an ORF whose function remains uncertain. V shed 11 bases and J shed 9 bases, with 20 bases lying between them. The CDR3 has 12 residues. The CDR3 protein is CAPREPAIGQYF. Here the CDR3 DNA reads TGTGCCCCTAGGGAGCCCGCAATTGGGCAGTACTTC.

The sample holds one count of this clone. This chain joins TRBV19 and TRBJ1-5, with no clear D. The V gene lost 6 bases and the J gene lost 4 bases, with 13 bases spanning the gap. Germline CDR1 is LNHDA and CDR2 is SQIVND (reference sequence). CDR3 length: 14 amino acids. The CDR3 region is CASRWGGQNQPQHF. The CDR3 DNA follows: TGTGCCAGTAGGTGGGGAGGCCAAAATCAGCCCCAGCATTTT. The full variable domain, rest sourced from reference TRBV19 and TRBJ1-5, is DGGITQSPKYLFRKEGQNVTLSCEQNLNHDAMYWYRQDPGQGLRLIYYSQIVNDFQKGDIAEGYSVSREKKESFPLTVTSAQKNPTAFYLCASRWGGQNQPQHFGDGTRLSIL.

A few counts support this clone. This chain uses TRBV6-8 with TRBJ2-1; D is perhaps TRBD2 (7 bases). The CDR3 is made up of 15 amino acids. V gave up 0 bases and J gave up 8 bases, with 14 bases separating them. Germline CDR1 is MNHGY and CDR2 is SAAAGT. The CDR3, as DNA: TGTGCCAGCAGTTACTCGAACTGGGGGGGCTATGAGCAGTTCTTC. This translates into CASSYSNWGGYEQFF.

The CDR3 spells CASRDREGGVYEQYF. In DNA, the CDR3 is TGTGCCAGCAGGGACAGGGAGGGAGGGGTTTACGAGCAGTACTTC. This chain connects TRBV6-8 to TRBJ2-7; a possible D gene is TRBD1 (8 bases). V shed 6 bases and J shed 4 bases, with 19 bases lying between them. Germline V gene lookup returns CDR1 MNHGY and CDR2 SAAAGT. The CDR3 spans 15 residues.

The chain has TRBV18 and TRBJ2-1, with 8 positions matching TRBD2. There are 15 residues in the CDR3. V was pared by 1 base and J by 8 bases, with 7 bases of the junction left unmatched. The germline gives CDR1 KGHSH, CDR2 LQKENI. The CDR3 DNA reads TGTGCCAGCTCACCACTGACGGGAGGGCGGGATGAGCAGTTCTTC. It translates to CASSPLTGGRDEQFF.

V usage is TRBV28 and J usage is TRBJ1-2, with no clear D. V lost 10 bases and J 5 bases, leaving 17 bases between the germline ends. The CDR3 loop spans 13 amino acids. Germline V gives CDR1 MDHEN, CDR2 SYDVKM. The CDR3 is CATTPAGLYGYTF. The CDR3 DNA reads TGTGCCACCACCCCGGCGGGCTTATATGGCTACACCTTC.

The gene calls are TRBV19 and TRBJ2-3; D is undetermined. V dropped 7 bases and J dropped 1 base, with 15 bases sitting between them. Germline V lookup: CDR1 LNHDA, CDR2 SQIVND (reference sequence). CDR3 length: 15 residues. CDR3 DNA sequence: TGTGCCAGTACCCCCTTAGGGTCCCGCACAGATACGCAGTATTTT. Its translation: CASTPLGSRTDTQYF.

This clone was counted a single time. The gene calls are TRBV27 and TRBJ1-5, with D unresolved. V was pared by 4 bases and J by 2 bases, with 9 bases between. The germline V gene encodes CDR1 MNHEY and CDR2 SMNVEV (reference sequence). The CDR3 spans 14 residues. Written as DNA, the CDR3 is TGTGCCAGCAGTTCTAGACCCGGCAATCAGCCCCAGCATTTT. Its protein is CASSSRPGNQPQHF.

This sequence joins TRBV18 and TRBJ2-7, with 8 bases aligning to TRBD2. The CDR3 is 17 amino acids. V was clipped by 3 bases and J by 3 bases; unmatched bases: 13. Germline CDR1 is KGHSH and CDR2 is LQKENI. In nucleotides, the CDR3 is TGTGCCAGCTCACCTCCCCTTACTAGCGGCGCCCACTACGAGCAGTACTTC. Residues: CASSPPLTSGAHYEQYF.